This TCR beta chain was retrieved from a study of T cells expressing NK-cell markers. Study in general: Source material for TCR beta repertoires consisted of sorted CD3+CD56+NKG2C+, CD3+CD56+NKG2C- and CD3+CD56-NKG2C+ T cells. Out of eight donors sequenced, seven tested HCMV-seropositive and the remaining one seronegative. Findings of the study overall: These clonotypes, the leaders elsewhere, also led the CD3+CD56-NKG2C+ fraction in a handful of donors.

The CDR3 is 17 residues long. Germline CDR1 reads SGHRS; CDR2 reads YFSETQ. TCRdb reprocessed the 5' RACE reads and keeps a single row for each CDR3 protein, giving no DNA. The sample has some 110,000 distinct CDR3 sequences. Of note for this clonotype: Its specificity is not known.

This sequence joins TRBV5-1 and TRBJ2-7; TCRdb names TRBD2, which stays unverified in the absence of DNA. The TCR originated in a woman aged 18-69 years in good health. Material for sequencing was blood T cells: a sorted CD56 or NKG2C T cell subset, CD4+ or CD8+ T cells, or bulk PBMC T cells (not recorded which). Here the CDR3 reads CASSFRWDSPVSYEQYF.